This TCR beta chain is from a study of blood T cell repertoires in COVID-19 (dated by TCRdb to 2019 to 2021). For context, the study as a whole: The collaborator samples originated in the United States, Italy and Spain and spanned the acute and convalescent phases of COVID-19. The material from the prospective study consisted of cDNA or gDNA derived from T cells, B-cell-depleted T cells, or PBMCs. The dataset comprised deeply sampled blood TCRbeta repertoires from subjects exposed to, actively infected with, or recovered from COVID-19. The repertoires were released in a freely available public database meant as a resource for research on the immune response to SARS-CoV-2. Samples were obtained from the ongoing ImmuneRACE study (first 160 participants) and from 950 to 1,500 subjects provided by 6 global collaborators. The sample metadata nearly always contained a de-identified subject ID, COVID-19 status, age in years and sex. Where available, HLA class I and class II types were obtained from metadata supplied by the sample provider rather than from assay-based typing. Study-wide findings and limitations: The amount of clinical and demographic metadata varied by source and participant and was provided uncurated.

TCRbeta CDR3 regions were amplified from genomic DNA by means of the immunoSEQ Assay, a bias-controlled multiplex PCR. In the paper's pipeline: The number of nucleated cells in each sample was estimated by amplification of reference gene primers within the assay. Sequence reads were collapsed and filtered to measure the absolute abundance of every unique TCRbeta CDR3 rearrangement. For each sample, productive Simpson clonality was calculated as the square root of Simpson's diversity index across productive rearrangements. What TCRdb holds here is the immuneACCESS table cut down to in-frame rearrangements. Part of the clones is not present; checked against another copy, under half of the missing clones reflect an unresolved V gene, and the others are unexplained. D and trimming were read from the DNA, whereas the V and J calls and clone size are those reported in that table. The sample table shows around 300,000 clones, and 70% to 90% are seen once. 1.5% to 2% of the sample is in the top ten clones.

As regards this clone: This clone's antigen is unknown. No much larger clone exists at a distance of one base, and base qualities are not known.

One collaborating source in Seattle enrolled patients during active infection and followed them longitudinally through the course of disease. Whole blood was collected in K2EDTA tubes by collaborating institutions according to the institutions' own protocols. Collaborator samples were shipped for TCRbeta analysis as frozen whole blood, isolated PBMCs, or DNA extracted from either sample type. Material: peripheral blood. The sequence came from a woman under 40 with COVID-19, enrolled during active disease.

At the DNA level, the sequence is TGTGCCAGCAGCCCCACCGCGGATTGGAGGAACACTGAAGCTTTCTTT. Translated, it reads CASSPTADWRNTEAFF. The chain couples TRBV27 to TRBJ1-1, with no confident D gene call. The germline V gene (reference sequence) yields MNHEY for CDR1 and SMNVEV for CDR2. V sheds 6 bases and J sheds 1 base, leaving 18 bases between their ends. Including the terminal cysteine and phenylalanine, the CDR3 comprises 16 residues. Solely the CDR3 DNA is kept, with 48 bases framed from the first base.